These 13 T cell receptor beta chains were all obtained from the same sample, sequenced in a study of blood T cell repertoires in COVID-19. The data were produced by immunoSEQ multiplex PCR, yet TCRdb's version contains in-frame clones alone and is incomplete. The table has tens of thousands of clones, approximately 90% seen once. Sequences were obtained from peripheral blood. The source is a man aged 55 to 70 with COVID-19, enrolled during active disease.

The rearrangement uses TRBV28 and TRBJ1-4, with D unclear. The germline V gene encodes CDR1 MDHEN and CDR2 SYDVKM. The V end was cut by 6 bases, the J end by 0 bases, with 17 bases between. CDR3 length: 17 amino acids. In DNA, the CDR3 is TGTGCCAGCAGCAATGGGGAGTATACTGCAACTAATGAAAAACTGTTTTTT. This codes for CASSNGEYTATNEKLFF. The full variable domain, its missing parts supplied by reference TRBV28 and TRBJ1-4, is DVKVTQSSRYLVKRTGEKVFLECVQDMDHENMFWYRQDPGLGLRLIYFSYDVKMKEKGDIPEGYSVSREKKERFSLILESASTNQTSMYLCASSNGEYTATNEKLFFGSGTQLSVL.

The CDR3 sequence: CASSPGLAASYEQYF. The CDR3 DNA is TGTGCCAGCTCACCGGGACTAGCGGCGTCCTACGAGCAGTACTTC. The rearrangement joins TRBV18 to TRBJ2-7, with 11 bases identical to TRBD2. This CDR3 is 15 amino acids long. Germline V gene data show CDR1 as KGHSH and CDR2 as LQKENI. With V trimmed by 3 bases and J by 1 base, 2 bases remained unmatched.

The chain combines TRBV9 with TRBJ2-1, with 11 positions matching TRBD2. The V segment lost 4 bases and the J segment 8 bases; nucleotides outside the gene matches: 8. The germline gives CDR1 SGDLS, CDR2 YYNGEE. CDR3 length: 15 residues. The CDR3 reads CASSPRQLAGDEQFF. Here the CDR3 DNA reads TGTGCCAGCAGCCCAAGACAACTAGCGGGAGATGAGCAGTTCTTC.

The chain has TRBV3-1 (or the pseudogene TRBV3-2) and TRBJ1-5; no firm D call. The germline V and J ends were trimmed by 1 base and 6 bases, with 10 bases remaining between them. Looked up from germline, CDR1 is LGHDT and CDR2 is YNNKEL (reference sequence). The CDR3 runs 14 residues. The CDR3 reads CASSQVSGGQPQHF. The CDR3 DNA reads TGTGCCAGCAGCCAAGTTTCAGGAGGTCAGCCCCAGCATTTT.

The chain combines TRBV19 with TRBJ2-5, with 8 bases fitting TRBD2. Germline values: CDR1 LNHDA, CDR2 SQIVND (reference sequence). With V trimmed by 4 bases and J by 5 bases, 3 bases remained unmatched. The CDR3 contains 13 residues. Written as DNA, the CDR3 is TGTGCCAGTAGTACGACTAGCGTGGAGACCCAGTACTTC. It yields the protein CASSTTSVETQYF.

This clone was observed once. CDR3 coding DNA: TGTGCCAGCAGTGAATCTCCAGGAGGCTATGGCTACACCTTC. Translation: CASSESPGGYGYTF. The chain has TRBV2 and TRBJ1-2; D unresolved. The CDR3 is 14 amino acids. V dropped 2 bases and J dropped 4 bases, with 11 bases sitting between them. The germline V gene has CDR1 SNHLY and CDR2 FYNNEI. Supplemented by reference TRBV2 and TRBJ1-2, the full variable domain reads EPEVTQTPSHQVTQMGQEVILRCVPISNHLYFYWYRQILGQKVEFLVSFYNNEISEKSEIFDDQFSVERPDGSNFTLKIRSTKLEDSAMYFCASSESPGGYGYTFGSGTRLTVV.

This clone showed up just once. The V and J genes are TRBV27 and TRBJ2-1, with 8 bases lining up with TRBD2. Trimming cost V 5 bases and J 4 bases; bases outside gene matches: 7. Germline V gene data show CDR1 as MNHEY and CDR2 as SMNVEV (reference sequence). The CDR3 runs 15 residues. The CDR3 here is CASSQVQREYNEQFF. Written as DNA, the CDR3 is TGTGCCAGCAGTCAAGTCCAGCGGGAGTACAATGAGCAGTTCTTC.

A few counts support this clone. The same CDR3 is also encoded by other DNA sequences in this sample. CDR3 region: CASSYSANTEAFF. DNA of the CDR3: TGTGCCAGCAGTTACTCGGCAAACACTGAAGCTTTCTTT. This chain links TRBV6-5 with TRBJ1-1, with D hard to call. CDR1 MNHEY and CDR2 SVGAGI come from the germline V gene. This CDR3 region has 13 residues. Trimming took off 0 bases at V and 2 bases at J, with 4 bases between the two ends.

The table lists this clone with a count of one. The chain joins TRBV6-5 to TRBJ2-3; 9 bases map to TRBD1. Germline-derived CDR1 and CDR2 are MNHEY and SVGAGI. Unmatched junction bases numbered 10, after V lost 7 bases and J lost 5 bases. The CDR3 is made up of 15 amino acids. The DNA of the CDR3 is TGTGCCAGCACCGCACAGGGGGCGGTCATAGATACGCAGTATTTT. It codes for CASTAQGAVIDTQYF.

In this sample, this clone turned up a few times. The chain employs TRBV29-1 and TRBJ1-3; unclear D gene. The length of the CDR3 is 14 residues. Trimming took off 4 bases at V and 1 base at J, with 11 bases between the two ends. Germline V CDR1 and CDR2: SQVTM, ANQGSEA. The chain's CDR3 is CSVGTELSGNTIYF. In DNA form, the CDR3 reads TGCAGCGTTGGGACTGAGCTTTCTGGAAACACCATATATTTT.

CDR3 region: CAWGTRDRSGRAEQYF. The CDR3 DNA is TGTGCCTGGGGTACGCGTGACAGGAGCGGGAGGGCCGAGCAGTACTTC. J is TRBJ2-7 and V is TRBV30, with 10 bases matching TRBD2. V shed 5 bases and J 6 bases; nucleotides not matched to a gene: 16. The germline V gene has CDR1 GTSNPN and CDR2 SVGIG (reference sequence). The CDR3 consists of 16 residues. The whole variable domain, remainder taken from reference TRBV30 and TRBJ2-7, is SQTIHQWPATLVQPVGSPLSLECTVEGTSNPNLYWYRQAAGRGLQLLFYSVGIGQISSEVPQNLSASRPQDRQFILSSKKLLLSDSGFYLCAWGTRDRSGRAEQYFGPGTRLTVT.

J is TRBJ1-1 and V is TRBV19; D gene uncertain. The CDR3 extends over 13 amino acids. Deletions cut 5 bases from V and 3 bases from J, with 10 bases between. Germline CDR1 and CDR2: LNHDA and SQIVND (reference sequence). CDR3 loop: CASSAYRDTEAFF. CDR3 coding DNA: TGTGCCAGTAGTGCCTACAGAGACACTGAAGCTTTCTTT.

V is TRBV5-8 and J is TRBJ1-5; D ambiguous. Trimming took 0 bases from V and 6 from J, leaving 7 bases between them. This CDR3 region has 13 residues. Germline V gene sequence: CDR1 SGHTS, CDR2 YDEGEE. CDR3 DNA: TGTGCCAGCAGCTTGGGGAGGAGTCAGCCCCAGCATTTT. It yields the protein CASSLGRSQPQHF. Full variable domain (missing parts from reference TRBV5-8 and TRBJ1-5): EAGVTQSPTHLIKTRGQQATLRCSPISGHTSVYWYQQALGLGLQFLLWYDEGEERNRGNFPPRFSGRQFPNYSSELNVNALELEDSALYLCASSLGRSQPQHFGDGTRLSIL.